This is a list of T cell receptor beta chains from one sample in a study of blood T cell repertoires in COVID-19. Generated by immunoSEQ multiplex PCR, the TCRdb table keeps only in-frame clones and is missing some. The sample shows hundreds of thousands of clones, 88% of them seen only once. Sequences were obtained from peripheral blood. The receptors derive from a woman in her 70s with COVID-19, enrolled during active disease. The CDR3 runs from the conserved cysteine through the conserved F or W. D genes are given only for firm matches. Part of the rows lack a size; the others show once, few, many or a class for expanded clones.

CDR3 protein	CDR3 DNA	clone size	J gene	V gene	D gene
CASSQSSGDCSGANVLTF	TGCGCCAGCAGTCAATCCTCGGGTGATTGCTCTGGGGCCAACGTCCTGACTTTC	-	TRBJ2-6	TRBV23-1	-
CASSTDRAQYF	TGTGCCAGCAGCACGGACAGAGCGCAGTACTTC	-	TRBJ2-7	TRBV13	-
CASSKVNGRVGQPQHF	TGTGCCAGCAGCAAAGTAAATGGCCGGGTTGGGCAGCCCCAGCATTTT	-	TRBJ1-5	TRBV21-1	-
CASIGGILYGYTF	TGTGCCAGCATCGGAGGGATCCTCTATGGCTACACCTTC	-	TRBJ1-2	TRBV2	-
CASSTRQGVGELFF	TGTGCCAGCAGCACCCGACAGGGGGTCGGGGAGCTGTTTTTT	-	TRBJ2-2	TRBV7-2	TRBD1
CASSLLTSGGRHRGAVF	TGTGCCAGCAGCCTACTTACTAGCGGGGGACGGCACCGGGGAGCTGTTTTT	few	TRBJ2-2	TRBV21-1	-
CATSDLPPYGELFF	TGTGCCACCAGTGATTTGCCCCCGTACGGGGAGCTGTTTTTT	-	TRBJ2-2	TRBV24-1	-
CASSPAGGGGYTF	TGTGCCAGCTCACCCGCGGGGGGCGGTGGCTACACCTTC	-	TRBJ1-2	TRBV18	-
CASSLSRNTEAFF	TGTGCCAGCAGCTTATCCCGGAACACTGAAGCTTTCTTT	-	TRBJ1-1	TRBV11-2	-
CASSQEEGLIYEQYF	TGCGCCAGCAGCCAAGAGGAGGGTCTAATCTACGAGCAGTACTTC	-	TRBJ2-7	TRBV4-1	-
CASSQSLGGDEQYF	TGTGCCAGCTCACAGTCGCTCGGGGGGGACGAGCAGTACTTC	-	TRBJ2-7	TRBV18	TRBD2
CASSYGTRGTTEAFF	TGTGCCAGCAGTTACGGGACAAGGGGGACCACTGAAGCTTTCTTT	-	TRBJ1-1	TRBV6-5	-
CASSFGSNSNQPQHF	TGTGCCAGCAGTTTTGGCAGTAATAGCAATCAGCCCCAGCATTTT	-	TRBJ1-5	TRBV28	-
CASSSAREDTGELFF	TGTGCCAGCAGTTCGGCCAGGGAGGACACCGGGGAGCTGTTTTTT	-	TRBJ2-2	TRBV6-2/TRBV6-3	-
CASSDIWPDYGYTF	TGTGCCAGCAGTGATATTTGGCCTGACTATGGCTACACCTTC	-	TRBJ1-2	TRBV2	-
CASSANSYEQYF	TGTGCCAGCAGTGCGAACTCCTACGAGCAGTACTTC	once	TRBJ2-7	TRBV27	-
CASRSDREYTGELFF	TGTGCCAGCAGATCTGACAGGGAATACACCGGGGAGCTGTTTTTT	-	TRBJ2-2	TRBV2	TRBD1
CASSPTSSDTQYF	TGTGCCAGCAGCCCGACTAGTTCAGATACGCAGTATTTT	-	TRBJ2-3	TRBV11-3	-
CASSQRAQGFYEQYF	TGTGCCAGCAGCCAGAGAGCGCAGGGTTTCTACGAGCAGTACTTC	-	TRBJ2-7	TRBV3-1/TRBV3-2	-
CASTVGSTAEAFF	TGTGCCAGCACCGTTGGGAGTACGGCTGAAGCTTTCTTT	-	TRBJ1-1	TRBV12-3/TRBV12-4	-
CATSDFGGMDNQPQHF	TGTGCCACCAGTGATTTTGGGGGGATGGACAATCAGCCCCAGCATTTT	-	TRBJ1-5	TRBV24-1	-
CSARGYGYTF	TGCAGTGCCAGGGGATATGGCTACACCTTC	-	TRBJ1-2	TRBV20-1	-
CASHEVGARYEQYF	TGTGCCAGCCATGAGGTGGGGGCAAGGTACGAGCAGTACTTC	-	TRBJ2-7	TRBV6-5	-
CASSRPTAVGYTF	TGCGCCAGCAGTCGTCCGACAGCCGTTGGCTACACCTTC	few	TRBJ1-2	TRBV23-1	-
CAISEGRGRSGYTF	TGTGCCATCAGTGAGGGCAGGGGAAGGAGTGGCTACACCTTC	-	TRBJ1-2	TRBV10-3	-
CASSSKGQNYGYTF	TGTGCCAGCAGCTCGAAGGGACAGAACTATGGCTACACCTTC	few	TRBJ1-2	TRBV7-9	TRBD1
CASSLERGADNEQFF	TGTGCCAGCAGCCTAGAGCGGGGGGCCGACAATGAGCAGTTCTTC	-	TRBJ2-1	TRBV13	TRBD2
CASSYAGVIDEQFF	TGTGCCAGCAGTTACGCGGGTGTTATCGATGAGCAGTTCTTC	-	TRBJ2-1	TRBV6-2/TRBV6-3	-
CASRRQGARTEAFF	TGTGCCAGCAGACGCCAGGGGGCGCGTACTGAAGCTTTCTTT	-	TRBJ1-1	TRBV7-9	TRBD1
CASHRTSPNTEAFF	TGTGCCAGCCATAGGACATCCCCGAACACTGAAGCTTTCTTT	-	TRBJ1-1	TRBV6-5	-
CASSLGGGDTEAFF	TGCGCCAGCAGCTTAGGAGGGGGCGACACTGAAGCTTTCTTT	-	TRBJ1-1	TRBV5-1	TRBD1
CASSQGSNYGYTF	TGTGCCAGCAGCCAGGGATCTAACTATGGCTACACCTTC	-	TRBJ1-2	TRBV2	-
CASRLAGVPDTQYF	TGTGCCAGCAGGCTAGCGGGGGTTCCAGATACGCAGTATTTT	-	TRBJ2-3	TRBV2	TRBD2
CASSKGVNSGNTIYF	TGCGCCAGCAGCAAGGGGGTTAATTCTGGAAACACCATATATTTT	-	TRBJ1-3	TRBV5-1	-
CASSSSGSQRGYTF	TGTGCCAGCAGCTCCTCCGGGAGCCAGAGGGGCTACACCTTC	once	TRBJ1-2	TRBV7-2	-
CASSPFGGSYEQYF	TGTGCCAGCAGCCCCTTTGGGGGGTCCTACGAGCAGTACTTC	-	TRBJ2-7	TRBV7-8	-
CASSVGGQPYEQYF	TGTGCCAGCAGCGTAGGGGGGCAGCCCTACGAGCAGTACTTC	-	TRBJ2-7	TRBV9	-
CASSSGTVGGETQYF	TGTGCCAGTAGTTCCGGGACAGTCGGCGGAGAGACCCAGTACTTC	-	TRBJ2-5	TRBV19	TRBD1
CASSERDPPYYGYTF	TGTGCCAGCAGTGAGCGGGATCCCCCCTACTATGGCTACACCTTC	-	TRBJ1-2	TRBV2	-
CASGRGSSETQYF	TGTGCCAGCGGGCGGGGTTCAAGTGAGACCCAGTACTTC	-	TRBJ2-5	TRBV12-3/TRBV12-4	-
CASSIGKLAGGRTDTQYF	TGTGCCAGTAGTATAGGGAAACTAGCGGGGGGCCGCACAGATACGCAGTATTTT	-	TRBJ2-3	TRBV19	TRBD2
CASLAGITGELFF	TGTGCCAGCTTGGCAGGCATTACCGGGGAGCTGTTTTTT	-	TRBJ2-2	TRBV6-5	-
CASSESGAGGETQYF	TGTGCCAGCAGTGAGAGCGGGGCCGGGGGGGAGACCCAGTACTTC	-	TRBJ2-5	TRBV2	TRBD2
CASSSVSYGYTF	TGTGCCAGCAGTTCGGTGTCCTATGGCTACACCTTC	-	TRBJ1-2	TRBV6-2/TRBV6-3	-
CASSLVQNYGYTF	TGCGCCAGCAGCTTGGTACAGAACTATGGCTACACCTTC	-	TRBJ1-2	TRBV5-1	-
CASSRISAGPYGYTF	TGTGCCAGCAGTCGTATCAGTGCGGGACCTTATGGCTACACCTTC	-	TRBJ1-2	TRBV27	-
CASSLSRYEQYF	TGTGCCAGCAGCCTTAGTCGTTACGAGCAGTACTTC	-	TRBJ2-7	TRBV14	-
CASRVSGGVKSTDTQYF	TGTGCCAGCAGGGTTAGCGGGGGGGTAAAGAGCACAGATACGCAGTATTTT	-	TRBJ2-3	TRBV2	TRBD2
CASSQDPDDYTRGDYGYTF	TGTGCCAGCAGCCAAGATCCAGATGACTATACCAGGGGAGACTATGGCTACACCTTC	-	TRBJ1-2	TRBV3-1/TRBV3-2	-
CASSIATVMNTEAFF	TGTGCCAGTAGTATAGCGACAGTTATGAACACTGAAGCTTTCTTT	-	TRBJ1-1	TRBV19	-
CAWSRDTPYEQYF	TGTGCCTGGAGCCGGGACACCCCCTACGAGCAGTACTTC	-	TRBJ2-7	TRBV30	-
CASGQGGPNEKLFF	TGTGCCAGCGGCCAGGGGGGCCCGAATGAAAAACTGTTTTTT	-	TRBJ1-4	TRBV27	TRBD1
CASSEGAKLFF	TGTGCCAGCAGTGAAGGGGCTAAACTGTTTTTT	few	TRBJ1-4	TRBV2	-
CASSFQGADNEQFF	TGTGCCAGTAGTTTTCAGGGGGCGGACAATGAGCAGTTCTTC	-	TRBJ2-1	TRBV19	TRBD1
CASSRDRGRETQYF	TGTGCCAGCAGCCGGGACAGGGGACGAGAGACCCAGTACTTC	once	TRBJ2-5	TRBV6-6	TRBD1
CASSPGGGGVEAFF	TGTGCCAGCAGCCCTGGAGGCGGGGGCGTTGAAGCTTTCTTT	-	TRBJ1-1	TRBV7-2	-
CASRGEVNQPQHF	TGTGCCAGCAGGGGGGAGGTCAATCAGCCCCAGCATTTT	-	TRBJ1-5	TRBV2	-
CASSLDEAKSF	TGTGCCAGCAGCTTGGATGAGGCCAAGTCCTTC	-	TRBJ2-7	TRBV5-4	-
CASRTTGGGGYTF	TGTGCCAGCAGGACGACAGGGGGTGGTGGCTACACCTTC	-	TRBJ1-2	TRBV6-5	TRBD1